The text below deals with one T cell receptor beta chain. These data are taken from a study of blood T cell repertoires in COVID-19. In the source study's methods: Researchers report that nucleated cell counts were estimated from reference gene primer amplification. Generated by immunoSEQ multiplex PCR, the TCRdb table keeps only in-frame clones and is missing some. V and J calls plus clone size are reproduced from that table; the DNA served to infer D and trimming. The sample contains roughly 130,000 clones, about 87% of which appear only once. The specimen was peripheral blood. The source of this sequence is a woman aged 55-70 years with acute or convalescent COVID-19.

CDR3 sequence reads: CASSLETGNQPQHF. Here the CDR3 DNA reads TGCGCCAGCAGCTTGGAGACAGGCAATCAGCCCCAGCATTTT. The chain joins TRBV5-1 to TRBJ1-5; D perhaps matches TRBD1 (5 bases). The CDR3 length is 14 residues. V gave up 0 bases and J gave up 2 bases, with 6 bases separating them. Germline CDR1 is SGHRS and CDR2 is YFSETQ.